These T cell receptor beta chains were read from a single sample in a study of graft-versus-host responses after intestinal transplantation. Measured with immunoSEQ multiplex PCR; TCRdb has only the in-frame clones, and not every one. This table holds 30,000 to 45,000 clones, about 94% found once. For these TCRs, the target antigens are not known. The sample here was unstimulated CD8+ T cells sorted from spleen or lymph node cells, taken before transplant. The receptor set was obtained from a human donor who was the organ donor for an intestinal transplant. Both conserved end residues are part of each CDR3. The order of the fields is V gene, J gene, D gene, CDR3 DNA, CDR3 protein. A D gene is named only where the DNA matches it firmly.

TRBV7-6	TRBJ1-6	-	TGTGCCAGCAGCTTAGGGAGGGGATCACCCCTCCACTTT	CASSLGRGSPLHF
TRBV20-1	TRBJ2-7	TRBD1	TGCAGTGCGAAGAGGGGGCTCGAGCAGTACTTC	CSAKRGLEQYF
TRBV19	TRBJ2-1	TRBD2	TGTGCCAGTACTTCCAAGCGGGAGAGTTACAATGAGCAGTTCTTC	CASTSKRESYNEQFF
TRBV5-4	TRBJ2-7	-	TGTGCCAGCAGCTTCAATTACGAGCAGTACTTC	CASSFNYEQYF
TRBV23-1	TRBJ2-7	TRBD1	TGCGCCAGCAGCAGGGGGACAACCTTTTACGAGCAGTACTTC	CASSRGTTFYEQYF
TRBV9	TRBJ1-1	-	TGTGCCAGCAGCCCCCAGGGGAACACTGAAGCTTTCTTT	CASSPQGNTEAFF
TRBV28	TRBJ2-4	-	TGTGCCATCGCAAGGGAGGAGAACATTCAGTACTTC	CAIAREENIQYF
TRBV4-3	TRBJ2-7	-	TGCGCCAGCAGCCAAGAGACTGCGACCTACGAGCAGTACTTC	CASSQETATYEQYF
TRBV28	TRBJ2-3	-	TGTGCCAGCACCTTGACAGACCGGGAACTGGGAGATACGCAGTATTTT	CASTLTDRELGDTQYF
TRBV5-1	TRBJ2-7	TRBD2	TGCGCCAGCAGCTTGGCAGGACTTACTAGCGGGAGGTCTCCCTACGAGCAGTACTTC	CASSLAGLTSGRSPYEQYF